This T cell receptor beta chain was retrieved from a study of blood T cells in healthy people across ages. Study-level information: Through template switching, about one barcoded beta molecule was captured per two T cells, as measured in model experiments.

There are 16 residues in the CDR3. The V and J ends lost 0 bases and 4 bases respectively, with 15 bases between them. The germline CDR1 and CDR2 sequences are LNHNV and YYDKDF (reference sequence). Per-sample yields of isolated PBMCs were at least 6 million. The use of a sample-barcoded 5' primer and a J-beta primer mix characterized a second PCR of about 7 to 12 cycles. Using its own MiXCR run on the 5' RACE reads, TCRdb lists one record per CDR3 protein. The data show more than 500,000 distinct CDR3 sequences, about 28% seen once. Another study also made use of these data, one on T cells of mothers and their children.

This clonotype originated in a boy aged 2 to 10 in good health. The chain links TRBV15 to TRBJ1-1; D gene uncertain. The specimen sequenced was blood. Here the CDR3 DNA reads TGTGCCACCAGCAGAGACCCCCCGGGGATGGCCACTGAAGCTTTCTTT. Translated: CATSRDPPGMATEAFF. The whole variable domain, remainder taken from reference TRBV15 and TRBJ1-1, is DAMVIQNPRYQVTQFGKPVTLSCSQTLNHNVMYWYQQKSSQAPKLLFHYYDKDFNNEADTPDNFQSRRPNTSFCFLDIRSPGLGDTAMYLCATSRDPPGMATEAFFGQGTRLTVV.